The 27 T cell receptor beta chains below come from one sample, sequenced in a study of cytomegalovirus exposure and HLA in healthy donors (dated 2017 in TCRdb). Library construction relied on the immunoSEQ multiplex PCR assay. A mixture of 60 forward primers for TCR Vbeta segments and 13 reverse primers for TCR Jbeta segments was used in the multiplex PCR. TCRdb's version of the immuneACCESS table is confined to in-frame rearrangements and falls short of the full clone set. An unresolved V gene accounts for under half of the shortfall where checked; the remainder is of unknown origin. This sample has some 150,000 clones in its table, and 70% to 85% of those were observed once. The ten biggest clones cover 4% to 5% of the sample. Material: PBMCs. The receptors come from a middle-aged man in good health and CMV-seropositive.

This clone occurred many times. The J gene is TRBJ1-2, the V gene TRBV6-5, with TRBD1 matching over 8 bases. After removal of 1 base from V and 0 bases from J, the junction contained 4 bases not matched to a gene. This CDR3 is 16 amino acids long. From germline, CDR1 is MNHEY and CDR2 SVGAGI. The CDR3 reads CASSYLDRATNYGYTF. The CDR3, as DNA: TGTGCCAGCAGTTACTTGGACAGGGCAACTAACTATGGCTACACCTTC.

This sequence joins TRBV11-2 and TRBJ1-2, with TRBD1 identical over 7 bases. CDR1 is SGHAT, CDR2 FQNNGV, per germline. V lost 5 bases and J lost 3; bases outside the gene matches: 3. The CDR3 has 13 residues. CDR3 residues: CASSQGTDYGYTF. The CDR3 DNA sequence: TGTGCCAGCAGCCAAGGGACAGACTATGGCTACACCTTC.

The chain combines TRBV10-3 with TRBJ1-5; D is uncertain. Trimming took 2 bases from V and 3 from J, leaving 11 bases between them. Germline V gene sequence: CDR1 ENHRY, CDR2 SYGVKD. The CDR3 is 15 amino acids. CDR3 residues: CAISETVGANQPQHF. CDR3 nucleotides: TGTGCCATCAGTGAGACCGTGGGAGCCAATCAGCCCCAGCATTTT.

The chain uses TRBV7-3 and TRBJ1-5; 11 bases are a match to TRBD1. Losses at the gene ends were 6 bases for V and 1 base for J; bases not matched to a gene: 17. CDR1 and CDR2 from the germline V gene are SGHTA and FQGTGA. The CDR3 totals 20 residues. The CDR3 is CASRSPPWGQGVRSNQPQHF. The CDR3 DNA reads TGTGCCAGCAGGTCCCCCCCGTGGGGACAGGGGGTAAGAAGCAATCAGCCCCAGCATTTT. Complete variable domain (other parts from reference TRBV7-3 and TRBJ1-5): GAGVSQTPSNKVTEKGKYVELRCDPISGHTALYWYRQSLGQGPEFLIYFQGTGAADDSGLPNDRFFAVRPEGSVSTLKIQRTERGDSAVYLCASRSPPWGQGVRSNQPQHFGDGTRLSIL.

The rearrangement joins TRBV5-1 to TRBJ1-6; 7 nucleotides match TRBD1. V lost 4 bases and J lost 7; bases outside the gene matches: 8. The CDR3 extends over 15 amino acids. Germline CDR1 is SGHRS and CDR2 is YFSETQ. CDR3: CASSINRGGNSPLHF. The CDR3 DNA follows: TGCGCCAGCAGCATCAACAGGGGTGGGAATTCACCCCTCCACTTT.

The chain uses TRBV10-3 and TRBJ1-2; D possibly corresponds to TRBD1 (5 bases). The length of the CDR3 is 12 residues. Germline V gene lookup returns CDR1 ENHRY and CDR2 SYGVKD. The V and J ends lost 5 bases and 8 bases respectively, with 12 bases between them. The DNA for the CDR3 is TGTGCCATCAGTCTAGGGACTTTGGGCTACACCTTC. Translating it yields CAISLGTLGYTF.

This clone was counted once. This chain joins TRBV7-6 and TRBJ2-3; D perhaps matches TRBD1 (8 bases). Trimming pared 3 bases from V and 5 bases from J, leaving 15 bases between. This CDR3 comprises 15 residues. From germline, CDR1 is SGHVS and CDR2 FNYEAQ. Here the CDR3 DNA reads TGTGCCAGCAGCTTTAGCACAGGGGGGGGAGATACGCAGTATTTT. It codes for CASSFSTGGGDTQYF.

V usage is TRBV7-9 and J usage is TRBJ2-7, with D hard to call. V was pared by 3 bases and J by 4 bases, with 4 bases between. Germline V CDR1 and CDR2: SEHNR, FQNEAQ (reference sequence). CDR3 length: 11 amino acids. CDR3 nucleotides: TGTGCCAGCAGCTTCAGTTACGAGCAGTACTTC. As protein: CASSFSYEQYF.

The genes are TRBV13 and TRBJ2-5; 7 nucleotides agree with TRBD1. The CDR3 contains 13 residues. CDR1 and CDR2 (germline): PRHDT, FYEKMQ (reference sequence). The V and J ends lost 1 base and 5 bases, in that order; junction bases with no gene match: 1. This CDR3 reads CASSLEQGETQYF. The CDR3 nucleotides read TGTGCCAGCAGCTTAGAACAGGGGGAGACCCAGTACTTC. Full variable domain (remainder filled in from reference TRBV13 and TRBJ2-5): AAGVIQSPRHLIKEKRETATLKCYPIPRHDTVYWYQQGPGQDPQFLISFYEKMQSDKGSIPDRFSAQQFSDYHSELNMSSLELGDSALYFCASSLEQGETQYFGPGTRLLVL.

This chain connects TRBV4-2 to TRBJ2-3, with TRBD1 matching 12 bases. The CDR3 is 17 residues long. Germline V CDR1 and CDR2: LGHNA, YNFKEQ. V dropped 3 bases and J dropped 6; count of bases not matched to a gene: 10. CDR3 loop: CASSQGSGTGGFDTQYF. The CDR3 DNA is TGTGCCAGCAGCCAGGGGTCGGGGACAGGGGGCTTTGATACGCAGTATTTT.

This clone was picked up a small number of times. The gene calls are TRBV6-5 and TRBJ2-7, with 8 bases lining up with TRBD1. Germline loops: CDR1 MNHEY, CDR2 SVGAGI. The CDR3 is 16 amino acids. V was pared by 0 bases and J by 3 bases, with 7 bases of the junction left unmatched. The CDR3 DNA reads TGTGCCAGCAGTTACTCTCTTACAGGGGGAGGCTACGAGCAGTACTTC. This encodes CASSYSLTGGGYEQYF.

In DNA, the CDR3 is TGTGCCAGTATAACGGACAGGGGGCGCAACACCGGGGAGCTGTTTTTT. It codes for CASITDRGRNTGELFF. This chain uses TRBV2 with TRBJ2-2; the match to TRBD1 covers 11 bases. This CDR3 has 16 residues. CDR1 is SNHLY, CDR2 FYNNEI, per germline. V shed 9 bases and J 2 bases; nucleotides not matched to a gene: 8.

The chain couples TRBV27 to TRBJ2-6, with D uncertain. The CDR3 sequence is 13 residues long. Per the germline V gene, CDR1 is MNHEY and CDR2 is SMNVEV (reference sequence). Trimming took off 4 bases at V and 6 bases at J, with 7 bases between the two ends. The CDR3 spells CASSYGQANVLTF. The CDR3 bases are TGTGCCAGCAGTTATGGGCAGGCCAACGTCCTGACTTTC.

The genes are TRBV18 and TRBJ1-2, with 8 bases identical to TRBD1. Trimming at V came to 3 bases and at J to 6 bases, leaving 6 bases not matched to a gene. This CDR3 comprises 14 residues. CDR1 is KGHSH and CDR2 is LQKENI in the germline V gene. For the CDR3, the DNA is TGTGCCAGCTCACCGACAGGGGAAAAGGATGGCTACACCTTC. It yields the protein CASSPTGEKDGYTF.

This clone was seen only a few times. The CDR3 reads CASRTEGGGYTF. Here the CDR3 DNA reads TGTGCCAGCAGGACGGAGGGTGGTGGCTACACCTTC. The chain has TRBV5-6 and TRBJ1-2; D is uncertain. Germline V lookup: CDR1 SGHDT, CDR2 YYEEEE. This CDR3 has 12 residues. V was cut by 5 bases and J by 7 bases, with 12 bases left in between. Filled out from reference TRBV5-6 and TRBJ1-2, the complete variable domain reads DAGVTQSPTHLIKTRGQQVTLRCSPKSGHDTVSWYQQALGQGPQFIFQYYEEEERQRGNFPDRFSGHQFPNYSSELNVNALLLGDSALYLCASRTEGGGYTFGSGTRLTVV.

The table lists this clone with a count of one. The chain combines TRBV14 with TRBJ2-5; perhaps TRBD2 as D (5 bases). The germline CDR1 and CDR2 sequences are SGHDN and FVKESK. Trimming stripped 2 bases from V and 1 base from J, with 8 bases between. The CDR3 runs 14 residues. The CDR3 nucleotides are TGTGCCAGCAGCCAATTCGGGATCCAAGAGACCCAGTACTTC. Translation: CASSQFGIQETQYF.

This clone was counted only a few times. The rearrangement uses TRBV7-8 and TRBJ2-1, with a weak D call TRBD1 (5 bases). V lost 5 bases to trimming and J lost 7 bases, with 15 bases between them. The CDR3 is 14 amino acids. Per the germline V gene, CDR1 is SGHVS and CDR2 is FQNEAQ. CDR3 DNA sequence: TGTGCCAGCAGCCTTCGGACACTTGGAAATGAGCAGTTCTTC. Its protein product is CASSLRTLGNEQFF.

The rearrangement joins TRBV6-5 to TRBJ1-2; a weak D match, TRBD1 (5 bases). V was trimmed by 6 bases and J by 6 bases, leaving 14 bases between them. The CDR3 extends over 13 amino acids. Germline lookup yields CDR1 MNHEY and CDR2 SVGAGI. The CDR3 DNA is TGTGCCAGCAGCCGGACATTGTCGGATGGCTACACCTTC. Translated, it gives CASSRTLSDGYTF.

This chain uses TRBV29-1 with TRBJ1-1; 8 positions match TRBD1. Germline V CDR1 and CDR2: SQVTM, ANQGSEA. The V segment lost 7 bases and the J segment 4 bases; nucleotides outside the gene matches: 11. This CDR3 is built from 14 residues. The CDR3 spells CSARRQGMGTEAFF. The DNA of the CDR3 is TGCAGCGCACGCCGACAGGGGATGGGCACTGAAGCTTTCTTT.

This clone was picked up one time. The gene calls are TRBV27 and TRBJ2-2; TRBD2 agrees at 16 bases. CDR3 length equals 19 residues. After removal of 5 bases from V and 4 bases from J, the junction contained 10 bases not matched to a gene. Germline V gene lookup returns CDR1 MNHEY and CDR2 SMNVEV (reference sequence). The CDR3 region has the DNA TGTGCCAGCAGTCCCGGGACTAGCGGGGGGGCTCGTGTCACCGGGGAGCTGTTTTTT. Residues: CASSPGTSGGARVTGELFF.

This sequence joins TRBV7-9 and TRBJ2-1, with 11 nucleotides matching TRBD2. This CDR3 comprises 16 residues. Germline V gene data show CDR1 as SEHNR and CDR2 as FQNEAQ (reference sequence). The V gene end was trimmed by 5 bases and the J gene end by 0 bases; junction bases not matched to a gene: 3. CDR3 residues: CASSQTSGNSYNEQFF. Here the CDR3 DNA reads TGTGCCAGCAGCCAGACTAGCGGGAACTCCTACAATGAGCAGTTCTTC. Based on the CDR3 plus reference TRBV7-9 and TRBJ2-1, the full variable domain is DTGVSQNPRHKITKRGQNVTFRCDPISEHNRLYWYRQTLGQGPEFLTYFQNEAQLEKSRLLSDRFSAERPKGSFSTLEIQRTEQGDSAMYLCASSQTSGNSYNEQFFGPGTRLTVL.

The CDR3 protein is CASSVSQGLAGGRGADTQYF. The CDR3 DNA is TGTGCCAGCAGCGTGTCCCAGGGGCTAGCGGGAGGTCGGGGTGCAGATACGCAGTATTTT. The V gene is TRBV9, the J gene TRBJ2-3, with TRBD2 identical over 11 bases. Germline loops: CDR1 SGDLS, CDR2 YYNGEE. J was trimmed by 4 bases and V by 2 bases; bases with no gene match: 18. The CDR3 sequence is 20 residues long.

This chain joins TRBV7-3 and TRBJ2-3; tentatively, D is TRBD2 (7 bases). Per germline, CDR1 SGHTA and CDR2 FQGTGA. The CDR3 is 16 residues long. Trimming took off 1 base at V and 0 bases at J, with 11 bases between the two ends. The CDR3 bases are TGTGCCAGCAGCTTAAGGCGGGGGCCTAGCACAGATACGCAGTATTTT. This sequence encodes CASSLRRGPSTDTQYF.

The chain couples TRBV7-6 to TRBJ1-2; D is unclear. Germline V gene data show CDR1 as SGHVS and CDR2 as FNYEAQ. Trimming shortened V by 2 bases and J by 6 bases, and 10 bases separated the two germline ends. This CDR3 has 13 amino acids. The CDR3 DNA reads as TGTGCCAGCAGCTTAATAGAGATGAATGGCTACACCTTC. Residues: CASSLIEMNGYTF.

This rearrangement joins TRBV5-4 to TRBJ1-3; no clear D gene. Germline CDR1 reads SGHNT; CDR2 reads YYREEE (reference sequence). The V gene lost 0 bases and the J gene lost 0 bases, with 7 bases spanning the gap. The CDR3 runs to 15 residues. The CDR3 loop reads CASSLDSYSGNTIYF. The CDR3 DNA is TGTGCCAGCAGCTTGGACAGTTACTCTGGAAACACCATATATTTT.

This chain joins TRBV5-6 and TRBJ2-1, with 13 bases fitting TRBD2. The ends lost 2 bases at V and 10 bases at J; junction bases unmatched: 6. The CDR3 has 15 amino acids. CDR1 and CDR2 from the germline V gene are SGHDT and YYEEEE. The CDR3 is CASSFGTSGMGEQFF. CDR3 DNA: TGTGCCAGCAGCTTCGGGACTAGCGGGATGGGAGAGCAGTTCTTC.

This clone was seen once. The rearrangement uses TRBV9 and TRBJ1-6, with a possible D match to TRBD1 (5 bases). Germline assignment: CDR1 SGDLS and CDR2 YYNGEE. Trimming left V 3 bases short and J 7 bases short, with 11 bases between. This CDR3 is 14 amino acids long. This chain's CDR3 is CASSGRGENSPLHF. CDR3 DNA: TGTGCCAGCAGCGGAAGGGGCGAAAATTCACCCCTCCACTTT.